A selection of T cell receptor beta chains follows, all from one sample in a study of OX40 agonist ivuxolimab in advanced cancers. Using immunoSEQ multiplex PCR, the repertoire was profiled, and TCRdb retains in-frame clones only, with some absent. The data show more than 80,000 clones, about 90% seen once. Sequencing used CD4+ or CD8+ T cells sorted from blood, obtained in a trial of the OX40 agonist ivuxolimab. All receptors derive from an adult with an advanced solid tumor such as melanoma, head and neck, liver or kidney cancer. Both conserved end residues are part of each CDR3. D genes are given only for firm matches. Expanded clones are given a class, and other clones once, few, many or no size at all.

length | size | J | D | V | CDR3 | DNA
15 | - | TRBJ2-1 | TRBD1 | TRBV9 | CASSGDRAGNNEQFF | TGTGCCAGCAGCGGGGACAGGGCCGGAAACAATGAGCAGTTCTTC
12 | - | TRBJ1-2 | - | TRBV9 | CASSVGVGGYTF | TGTGCCAGCAGCGTCGGGGTAGGTGGCTACACCTTC
15 | - | TRBJ2-5 | TRBD1 | TRBV6-1 | CASSDPVDRGETQYF | TGTGCCAGCAGTGACCCCGTGGACAGGGGTGAGACCCAGTACTTC
15 | - | TRBJ1-5 | - | TRBV6-1 | CASSGQTFSNQPQHF | TGTGCCAGCAGTGGACAGACATTTAGCAATCAGCCCCAGCATTTT
14 | - | TRBJ1-1 | - | TRBV5-1 | CASSQGQQRTEAFF | TGCGCCAGCAGCCAAGGACAGCAGAGGACTGAAGCTTTCTTT
11 | - | TRBJ1-1 | - | TRBV28 | CASSGRTEAFF | TGTGCCAGCAGCGGGAGAACTGAAGCTTTCTTT
13 | - | TRBJ1-1 | - | TRBV7-2 | CASSPEPGFQAFF | TGTGCCAGCAGCCCAGAGCCGGGATTCCAAGCTTTCTTT
13 | - | TRBJ2-4 | TRBD2 | TRBV2 | CASSTELANIQYF | TGTGCCAGCAGTACCGAACTAGCGAACATTCAGTACTTC
13 | - | TRBJ1-2 | - | TRBV6-5 | CASRAGGYYGYTF | TGTGCCAGCAGGGCCGGGGGCTACTATGGCTACACCTTC
14 | - | TRBJ2-7 | - | TRBV14 | CASSPFSGTSEQYF | TGTGCCAGCAGCCCATTCTCCGGGACGAGTGAGCAGTACTTC
13 | - | TRBJ2-6 | - | TRBV30 | CAWSGSGANVLTF | TGTGCCTGGAGTGGCTCTGGGGCCAACGTCCTGACTTTC
15 | - | TRBJ2-7 | - | TRBV27 | CASGPEGGGFYEQYF | TGTGCCAGCGGACCCGAGGGGGGAGGATTCTACGAGCAGTACTTC
14 | - | TRBJ2-7 | TRBD2 | TRBV18 | CASSPPGLAYEQYF | TGTGCCAGCTCACCTCCGGGACTAGCCTACGAGCAGTACTTC
13 | - | TRBJ2-7 | - | TRBV19 | CASSIQYSYEQYF | TGTGCCAGTAGTATTCAGTACTCCTACGAGCAGTACTTC
15 | - | TRBJ2-2 | - | TRBV28 | CASSSGGNSAGELFF | TGTGCCAGCAGTTCAGGCGGGAACTCGGCCGGGGAGCTGTTTTTT
16 | - | TRBJ2-2 | TRBD2 | TRBV7-3 | CASSVSGMKGTGELFF | TGTGCCAGCAGTGTTAGCGGGATGAAAGGCACCGGGGAGCTGTTTTTT
14 | - | TRBJ1-1 | - | TRBV19 | CASSDPLMNTEAFF | TGTGCCAGTAGTGACCCGCTCATGAACACTGAAGCTTTCTTT
13 | - | TRBJ1-2 | - | TRBV28 | CASSLWVVGGYTF | TGTGCCAGCAGTTTATGGGTGGTAGGTGGCTACACCTTC
12 | once | TRBJ2-7 | - | TRBV30 | CAWSGGGNEQYF | TGTGCCTGGAGCGGAGGGGGCAACGAGCAGTACTTC
15 | once | TRBJ2-2 | TRBD1 | TRBV10-3 | CATTPRDRGTGELFF | TGTGCCACCACTCCCCGGGACAGGGGCACCGGGGAGCTGTTTTTT
20 | - | TRBJ1-1 | - | TRBV27 | CASSFSQAGPSTYMNTEAFF | TGTGCCAGCAGTTTCTCCCAAGCAGGGCCCTCGACTTACATGAACACTGAAGCTTTCTTT
17 | - | TRBJ1-5 | TRBD1 | TRBV5-8 | CASSWGQPVNSNQPQHF | TGTGCCAGCAGCTGGGGACAGCCCGTCAATAGCAATCAGCCCCAGCATTTT
14 | - | TRBJ1-5 | TRBD1 | TRBV2 | CASRTGQANQPQHF | TGTGCCAGCAGGACGGGACAGGCCAATCAGCCCCAGCATTTT